This entry describes one T cell receptor beta chain. What this receptor recognizes is not known. Per-nucleotide qualities are absent, and no much larger clonotype sits a single base away. CDR1 and CDR2 are read off the germline V gene (reference sequence) as LNHDA and SQIVND. Unmatched junction bases come to 2, with V trimmed by 4 bases and J by 6 bases. From its cysteine to its phenylalanine, the CDR3 spans 13 amino acids. The entry retains the CDR3 DNA only, 39 bases that are in frame from base 1. This sample was taken from a study of blood T cell repertoires in COVID-19 (dated by TCRdb to about 2020). In the study overall: Collaborator samples came from the United States, Italy and Spain and covered acute and convalescent phases of COVID-19. The prospective study material was composed of cDNA or gDNA derived from T cells, B-cell-depleted T cells, or PBMCs. Subjects who had been exposed to COVID-19, were actively infected with it, or had recovered from it provided the deeply sampled blood TCRbeta repertoires that made up the dataset. The repertoires were released in a freely available public database meant as a resource for research on the immune response to SARS-CoV-2. Samples came from the ongoing ImmuneRACE study (first 160 participants) plus 1,254 subjects from 6 global collaborators. The sample metadata nearly always contained a de-identified subject ID, COVID-19 status, age in years and sex. Where available, HLA class I and class II types were taken from metadata supplied by the sample provider and were not determined by assay-based typing.

What the research found in general, with its limitations: How much clinical and demographic metadata was included differed by source and by participant, and the metadata was provided uncurated.

Each collaborating institution followed its own protocols to collect whole blood in K2EDTA tubes. For TCRbeta analysis, collaborator samples were shipped as frozen whole blood, as isolated PBMCs, or as DNA extracted from either sample type. TCRbeta CDR3 regions were amplified from genomic DNA using the immunoSEQ Assay, a bias-controlled multiplex PCR. Turning to the authors' computational methods: The number of nucleated cells in each sample was estimated by amplification of reference gene primers within the assay. Sequence reads were collapsed and filtered to measure the absolute abundance of every unique TCRbeta CDR3 rearrangement. For each sample, productive Simpson clonality was calculated as the square root of Simpson's diversity index over productive rearrangements. The source is immuneACCESS, and TCRdb retained only in-frame sequences with V and J called. Part of the clones is not carried over; for the studies checked, unresolved V genes explain less than half of this, and the remainder is unexplained. That table supplies the V and J calls and clone size; D and trimming were determined from the DNA. Here the sample has 30,000 to 40,000 clones; roughly nine tenths occur a single time. 5% to 7% of the sample belongs to the ten largest clones.

The sequence links TRBV19 to TRBJ1-5; 8 nucleotides in the junction match TRBD1. The receptor comes from a human donor in a cohort sampled during active COVID-19. The material sequenced was peripheral blood. The sequenced DNA is TGTGCCAGTAGTAGGCAGGGGGCTCAGCCCCAGCATTTT. It translates as CASSRQGAQPQHF. Outside the CDR3, residues come from the reference TRBV19 and TRBJ1-5 proteins, so the full variable domain is: DGGITQSPKYLFRKEGQNVTLSCEQNLNHDAMYWYRQDPGQGLRLIYYSQIVNDFQKGDIAEGYSVSREKKESFPLTVTSAQKNPTAFYLCASSRQGAQPQHFGDGTRLSIL.